These 10 T cell receptor beta chains were sequenced from one sample in a study of cytomegalovirus exposure and HLA in healthy donors (dated by TCRdb to 2016 to 2017). Receptor libraries were prepared by the immunoSEQ multiplex PCR assay. A mixture of 60 forward primers for TCR Vbeta segments and 13 reverse primers for TCR Jbeta segments was used in the multiplex PCR. TCRdb carries this immuneACCESS record with in-frame sequences only. Its versions omit some clonotypes, under half of them owing to an unresolved V gene in the studies checked, with the rest unexplained. This sample holds 150,000 or so clones; approximately 81% were observed only once. 1.5% to 2% of the sample lies in the top ten. Sequenced material: PBMCs. The receptors were gathered from a man aged 18 to 29 in good health and CMV-seronegative.

To note about this clone: The sample carries other DNA sequences with the same CDR3. The chain couples TRBV7-8 to TRBJ2-2; 7 bases are a match to TRBD2. The germline CDR1 and CDR2 sequences are SGHVS and FQNEAQ. The trim removed 5 bases at V and 5 bases at J, leaving 11 bases unmatched. The CDR3 runs to 16 residues. The CDR3 region is CASSPGLVERTGELFF. The DNA of the CDR3 is TGTGCCAGCAGCCCAGGACTAGTTGAGAGGACCGGGGAGCTGTTTTTT.

The CDR3 sequence: CASSLDGGADSNQPQHF. The CDR3 nucleotides are TGTGCCAGCAGCTTAGATGGGGGGGCGGATAGCAATCAGCCCCAGCATTTT. V and J are TRBV11-2 and TRBJ1-5; a weak D match, TRBD1 (6 bases). Looked up from germline, CDR1 is SGHAT and CDR2 is FQNNGV. This CDR3 comprises 17 residues. Deletions cut 0 bases from V and 0 bases from J, with 12 bases between. The variable domain in full, with the rest retrieved from reference TRBV11-2 and TRBJ1-5, is EAGVAQSPRYKIIEKRQSVAFWCNPISGHATLYWYQQILGQGPKLLIQFQNNGVVDDSQLPKDRFSAERLKGVDSTLKIQPAKLEDSAVYLCASSLDGGADSNQPQHFGDGTRLSIL.

The chain combines TRBV4-2 with TRBJ2-3, with TRBD2 identical over 11 bases. Trimming cost V 0 bases and J 4 bases; bases outside gene matches: 3. The CDR3 length is 16 residues. Germline V gene lookup returns CDR1 LGHNA and CDR2 YNFKEQ. The CDR3 loop is CASSQEVAGGPDTQYF. CDR3 DNA: TGTGCCAGCAGCCAAGAGGTAGCGGGAGGGCCAGATACGCAGTATTTT.

The chain has TRBV7-9 and TRBJ1-2; no firm D call. The germline V gene encodes CDR1 SEHNR and CDR2 FQNEAQ (reference sequence). The V end was cut by 3 bases, the J end by 4 bases, with 24 bases between. This CDR3 comprises 18 residues. The CDR3 is CASSLRPGRRAGVYGYTF. DNA for the CDR3: TGTGCCAGCAGCTTGAGGCCGGGGAGGAGGGCGGGAGTCTATGGCTACACCTTC.

This clone was counted between two and nine times. The genes are TRBV6-4 and TRBJ2-6, with D perhaps TRBD1 (5 bases). The V end was cut by 6 bases, the J end by 1 base, with 16 bases between. Looked up from germline, CDR1 is MRHNA and CDR2 is SNTAGT. The CDR3 length is 17 residues. The CDR3, as DNA: TGTGCCAGCAGCCCGACAGCTCCGGATTCTGGGGCCAACGTCCTGACTTTC. Encoded protein: CASSPTAPDSGANVLTF.

Turning to this clone: The junction does not match germline at one end; this may be a read error. The CDR3 region has the DNA TGTGCCAGCAGCACCATTCCGGGAGGTGGGGAAGAGGCCCAGTACTTC. Its protein product is CASSTIPGGGEEAQYF. The chain recombines TRBV5-6 with TRBJ2-5; 7 nucleotides line up with TRBD2. The CDR3 totals 16 residues. Germline V lookup: CDR1 SGHDT, CDR2 YYEEEE.

Only a few counts were recorded for this clone. The junction differs from germline at one of its ends, possibly a read error. The gene calls are TRBV7-9 and TRBJ1-2; no clear D gene. The CDR3 totals 12 residues. Per germline, CDR1 SEHNR and CDR2 FQNEAQ (reference sequence). CDR3 amino acids: CSSSLVSGSGTF. CDR3 sequence (DNA): TGTTCCAGCAGCTTAGTTTCCGGTTCTGGCACCTTC.

This sequence joins TRBV4-1 and TRBJ1-6; no definite D call. Germline CDR1 and CDR2: MGHRA and YSYEKL. The CDR3 totals 13 residues. Trimming stripped 4 bases from V and 7 bases from J, with 8 bases between. In nucleotides, the CDR3 is TGCGCCAGCAGCCCAGTTCAGAATTCACCCCTCCACTTT. This sequence encodes CASSPVQNSPLHF.

This clone has a handful of counts. The chain is built from TRBV2 and TRBJ2-7, with 7 bases that match TRBD2. This CDR3 spans 16 amino acids. Trimming took 0 bases from V and 6 from J; bases not matched to a gene: 11. Germline loops: CDR1 SNHLY, CDR2 FYNNEI. The CDR3 is CASSEAPLAGEGEQYF. In DNA, the CDR3 is TGTGCCAGCAGTGAAGCCCCGCTGGCGGGGGAGGGCGAGCAGTACTTC. Together with reference TRBV2 and TRBJ2-7, the CDR3 gives the full variable domain: EPEVTQTPSHQVTQMGQEVILRCVPISNHLYFYWYRQILGQKVEFLVSFYNNEISEKSEIFDDQFSVERPDGSNFTLKIRSTKLEDSAMYFCASSEAPLAGEGEQYFGPGTRLTVT.

The chain carries TRBV27 and TRBJ1-2; D remains ambiguous. Trimming pared 6 bases from V and 3 bases from J, leaving 8 bases between. Germline loops: CDR1 MNHEY, CDR2 SMNVEV (reference sequence). The CDR3 loop spans 12 amino acids. In DNA form, the CDR3 reads TGTGCCAGCAGAGCTCCGTACTATGGCTACACCTTC. Its protein product is CASRAPYYGYTF.